This T cell receptor beta chain was recorded in a study of blood T cells in healthy people across ages. Trimming took 1 base from V and 8 from J, leaving 9 bases between them. The CDR3 runs to 12 residues. Germline lookup yields CDR1 SEHNR and CDR2 FQNEAQ (reference sequence). A second PCR, run for 7 to 11 cycles, used a sample-barcoded 5' primer plus a J-beta primer mix. From the 5' RACE reads, TCRdb called clonotypes with MiXCR, one entry per CDR3 protein. The sample includes 800,000 or so distinct CDR3 sequences, more than 35% of them seen just once. This clonotype was seen more than once but under ten times.

The sequence was obtained from an elderly man in good health. The sample consisted of blood. This chain uses TRBV7-9 with TRBJ2-7; D gene unclear. CDR3 region: CASSLDGLKQYF. In DNA form, the CDR3 reads TGTGCCAGCAGCTTAGATGGCTTAAAGCAGTACTTC.